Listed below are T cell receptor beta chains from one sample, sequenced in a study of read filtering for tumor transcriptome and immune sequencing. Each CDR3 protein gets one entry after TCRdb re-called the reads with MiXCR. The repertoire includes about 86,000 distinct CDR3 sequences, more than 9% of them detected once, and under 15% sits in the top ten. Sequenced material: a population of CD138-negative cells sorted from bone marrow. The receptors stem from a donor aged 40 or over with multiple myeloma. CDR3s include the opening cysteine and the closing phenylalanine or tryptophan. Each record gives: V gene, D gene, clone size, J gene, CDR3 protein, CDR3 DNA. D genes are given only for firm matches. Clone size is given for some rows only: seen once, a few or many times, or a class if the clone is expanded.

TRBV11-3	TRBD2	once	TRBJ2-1	CASSVGTSGPVEQFF	TGTGCCAGCAGCGTCGGGACTAGCGGCCCGGTTGAGCAGTTCTTC
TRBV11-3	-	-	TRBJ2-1	CASSSDSGLYNEQFF	TGTGCCAGCAGCTCGGACTCCGGGTTATACAATGAGCAGTTCTTC
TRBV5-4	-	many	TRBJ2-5	CASSSGTAGETQYF	TGTGCCAGCAGCTCCGGGACGGCTGGCGAGACCCAGTACTTC
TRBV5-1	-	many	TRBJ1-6	CASSVSTGAGNSPLHF	TGCGCCAGCAGCGTCAGTACAGGAGCCGGGAATTCACCCCTCCACTTT
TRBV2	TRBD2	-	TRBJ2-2	CASRATSGSDTGELFF	TGTGCCAGCAGAGCAACTAGCGGGAGTGACACCGGGGAGCTGTTTTTT
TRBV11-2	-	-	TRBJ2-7	CASSPGFSSYEQYF	TGTGCCAGCAGCCCGGGGTTTAGCTCCTACGAGCAGTACTTC
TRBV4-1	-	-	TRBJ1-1	CASKPGLLNTEAFF	TGCGCCAGCAAACCAGGACTTCTGAACACTGAAGCTTTCTTT
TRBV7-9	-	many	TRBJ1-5	CASSLGGNSNQPQHF	TGTGCCAGCAGCTTGGGGGGGAATAGCAATCAGCCCCAGCATTTT
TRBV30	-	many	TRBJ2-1	CAWTPGALTGTNEQFF	TGTGCCTGGACCCCTGGGGCCCTGACAGGGACTAATGAGCAGTTCTTC
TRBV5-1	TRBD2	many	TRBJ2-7	CASSGTSGSIRDYEQYF	TGCGCCAGCAGCGGGACTAGCGGGAGTATAAGGGACTACGAGCAGTACTTC
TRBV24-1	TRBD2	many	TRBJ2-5	CATSEASGRGNQETQYF	TGTGCCACCAGTGAGGCTAGCGGGAGGGGGAACCAAGAGACCCAGTACTTC
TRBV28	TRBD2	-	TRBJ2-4	CASSPVGGVIQYF	TGTGCCAGCAGTCCGGTGGGGGGGGTAATTCAGTACTTC
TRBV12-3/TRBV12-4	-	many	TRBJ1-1	CASSLRVGSMNTEAFF	TGTGCCAGCAGTTTGCGGGTGGGCAGCATGAACACTGAAGCTTTCTTT
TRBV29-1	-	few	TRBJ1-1	CSSGGVNTEAFF	TGCAGCTCAGGTGGAGTGAACACTGAAGCTTTCTTT
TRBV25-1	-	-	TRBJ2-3	CASREGAGTDTQYF	TGTGCCAGCCGCGAGGGAGCGGGCACAGATACGCAGTATTTT
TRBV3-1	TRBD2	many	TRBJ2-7	CASKGSRSGTYEQYF	TGTGCCAGCAAAGGTTCCAGAAGCGGGACCTACGAGCAGTACTTC
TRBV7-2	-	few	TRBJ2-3	CASSFRRGKDTQYF	TGTGCCAGCAGCTTCAGGCGAGGGAAAGATACGCAGTATTTT
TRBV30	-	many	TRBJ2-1	CAWSGGTYNEQFF	TGTGCCTGGAGTGGGGGGACCTACAATGAGCAGTTCTTC
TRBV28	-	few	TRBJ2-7	CASTPGGSYEQYF	TGTGCCAGCACTCCCGGTGGCTCCTACGAGCAGTACTTC
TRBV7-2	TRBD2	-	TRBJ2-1	CASSYTSGLHNEQFF	TGTGCCAGCAGCTACACTAGCGGGCTCCACAATGAGCAGTTCTTC
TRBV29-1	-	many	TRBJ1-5	CSATTGSGQPQHF	TGCAGCGCAACGACAGGTTCAGGACAGCCCCAGCATTTT